The 7 T cell receptor beta chains listed next were all sequenced from one sample in a study of blood T cell repertoires in COVID-19. Assay: immunoSEQ multiplex PCR; the TCRdb copy retains only in-frame clones and omits some. Among under 250,000 clones, just under 90% were seen once, and the ten largest hold almost 4%. The sample taken for sequencing was PBMCs or T cells enriched from blood (not recorded which). Receptors were obtained from a woman aged 25 to 39 with acute COVID-19.

The V gene is TRBV5-1, the J gene TRBJ2-5, with TRBD2 identical over 13 bases. The ends lost 3 bases at V and 5 bases at J; junction bases unmatched: 10. The CDR3 has 17 amino acids. Germline V gene data show CDR1 as SGHRS and CDR2 as YFSETQ. The CDR3 is CASSWGTSGGALETQYF. CDR3 DNA: TGCGCCAGCAGCTGGGGTACTAGCGGGGGGGCTTTGGAGACCCAGTACTTC.

This sequence joins TRBV9 and TRBJ1-2; perhaps TRBD1 as D (5 bases). The V and J ends lost 0 bases and 6 bases respectively, with 9 bases between them. This CDR3 spans 13 amino acids. From germline, CDR1 is SGDLS and CDR2 YYNGEE. Written as DNA, the CDR3 is TGTGCCAGCAGCGTAGGACAGCAAGATGGCTACACCTTC. Translating it yields CASSVGQQDGYTF.

V usage is TRBV3-1 (or the pseudogene TRBV3-2) and J usage is TRBJ2-5; tentative D call: TRBD2 (5 bases). This CDR3 contains 13 residues. Germline-derived CDR1 and CDR2 are LGHDT and YNNKEL (reference sequence). V was cut by 6 bases and J by 4 bases, with 12 bases left in between. The CDR3 nucleotides read TGTGCCAGCAGTACTAGTTGGGGAGAGACCCAGTACTTC. Protein sequence: CASSTSWGETQYF.

The chain employs TRBV30 and TRBJ1-5; D unclear. This CDR3 is built from 17 residues. The germline gives CDR1 GTSNPN, CDR2 SVGIG (reference sequence). V was pared by 0 bases and J by 1 base, with 16 bases between. The CDR3 nucleotides are TGTGCCTGGAGTGTACCGAGGAGGTCGTGGAGCAATCAGCCCCAGCATTTT. Protein sequence: CAWSVPRRSWSNQPQHF.

The J gene is TRBJ2-7, the V gene TRBV18; 9 nucleotides align to TRBD1. Germline loops: CDR1 KGHSH, CDR2 LQKENI. Trimming cost V 3 bases and J 1 base; bases outside gene matches: 4. CDR3 length equals 15 residues. The CDR3 here is CASSPPGQGSYEQYF. As DNA, the CDR3 is TGTGCCAGCTCACCGCCGGGACAGGGTTCCTACGAGCAGTACTTC.

This sequence joins TRBV28 and TRBJ2-1; 9 bases line up with TRBD2. V was pared by 3 bases and J by 8 bases, with 8 bases of the junction left unmatched. The germline V gene has CDR1 MDHEN and CDR2 SYDVKM. CDR3 size: 15 residues. This CDR3 reads CASSFIAGGRDEQFF. In DNA form, the CDR3 reads TGTGCCAGCAGTTTCATCGCGGGGGGGCGCGATGAGCAGTTCTTC.

V is TRBV4-3 and J is TRBJ2-7, with TRBD2 matching 7 bases. CDR1 is LGHNA and CDR2 is YSLEER in the germline V gene. The J segment lost 7 bases and the V segment lost 0 bases, leaving 9 bases of the junction unmatched. The CDR3 loop spans 15 amino acids. The CDR3 region has the DNA TGCGCCAGCAGCCAAGATCGGGACTACTCTAGGGAGCAGTACTTC. Protein: CASSQDRDYSREQYF.